Sequencing of this T cell receptor beta chain was carried out in a study of cytomegalovirus exposure and HLA in healthy donors. The study ran its PCR with 60 Vbeta and 13 Jbeta primers. Source study methods: Unique TCR beta chains numbered around 80 million in a later analysis, with some 9.9 million shared. Repertoires were generated with immunoSEQ multiplex PCR, while TCRdb's copy carries only in-frame clones and drops some. Clone size and the V and J calls come from that table; the DNA yielded D and trimming. Its listing shows more than 95,000 clones. Study-level results: TCR beta V- and J-gene trimming, according to a later analysis, was linked to a missense DCLRE1C variant. A reported reduction in N-insertions relative to the approximately 690-donor mean was seen in an Asian-associated ancestry cluster in a later analysis.

As to this clone: Its target is not known.

In germline, CDR1 is PRHDT, CDR2 FYEKMQ (reference sequence). This CDR3 has 14 residues. V shed 5 bases and J shed 1 base, with 8 bases lying between them. This rearrangement joins TRBV13 to TRBJ1-4; no reliable D call. The source material was PBMCs. This receptor was obtained from a man under 40 in good health and CMV-seronegative. The CDR3 bases are TGTGCCAGCAGCCCTTCCGTAACTAATGAAAAACTGTTTTTT. Amino acids: CASSPSVTNEKLFF.